The 25 T cell receptor beta chains reported below all come from one sample, sequenced in a study of human T cells and chemical hapten exposure (dated by TCRdb to the early 2020s). According to the study, the label for this sample's time point signals: pre-sensitization, week 0. Per the publication, the treatment or condition label means: therapeutic diphenylcyclopropenone sensitization with weekly scalp DPC. Library preparation used RACE. Sequencing took place on a NextSeq 500. Using fastp trimming at Q25 and MiXCR clonotype assembly, TCRdb reanalyzed the public sequencing data and kept in-frame beta chains. Every distinct CDR3 protein forms one entry, paired with its most common genes and DNA. Present in this sample are about 40,000 distinct CDR3 sequences, approximately 10% of which were seen just once. 5% to 6.5% of the sample goes to the ten largest clones. The starting material was whole blood, obtained in connection with sensitization to the hapten diphenylcyclopropenone (DPC). The receptors come from a man aged 25-45 years with alopecia areata. Some clones in this sample may be carry-over from other donors' samples.

The chain links TRBV7-2 to TRBJ1-1; the D is unclear. Between the trimmed V and J ends, which lost 0 bases and 3 bases, there was a span of 14 bases. The CDR3 loop spans 16 amino acids. Germline CDR1 SGHTA, CDR2 FQGNSA. The DNA for the CDR3 is TGTGCCAGCAGCTTAGCGCCCCGGGGTTTGGACACTGAAGCTTTCTTT. Protein sequence: CASSLAPRGLDTEAFF.

This clonotype appeared many times. The CDR3 nucleotides read TGTGCCAGCAGTTACTCGCTGGACTCGAGGAGGGCCAAAAACATTCAGTACTTC. Protein: CASSYSLDSRRAKNIQYF. This chain connects TRBV6-2 or TRBV6-3 to TRBJ2-4, with D maybe TRBD2 (5 bases). This CDR3 has 18 amino acids. Deletions cut 0 bases from V and 1 base from J, with 16 bases between. Germline V gene lookup returns CDR1 MNHEY and CDR2 SVGEGT.

The sample holds many counts of this clonotype. CDR3 sequence (DNA): TGCGCCAGCAGCCAAGAAGCCACCAACTCTGGAAACACCATATATTTT. It translates to CASSQEATNSGNTIYF. J is TRBJ1-3 and V is TRBV4-1; no clear D. The CDR3 has 16 residues. Per the germline V gene, CDR1 is MGHRA and CDR2 is YSYEKL. V lost 0 bases and J lost 0, with 9 bases in between.

This clonotype has at least ten counts. The chain employs TRBV28 and TRBJ2-6; no reliable D call. V shed 2 bases and J shed 0 bases, with 8 bases lying between them. There are 16 residues in the CDR3. Germline CDR1 MDHEN, CDR2 SYDVKM. CDR3 amino acids: CASSLPIPSGANVLTF. The DNA of the CDR3 is TGTGCCAGCAGTTTACCCATTCCCTCTGGGGCCAACGTCCTGACTTTC.

This clonotype was observed a handful of times. V is TRBV7-7 and J is TRBJ1-2; possibly TRBD1 for D (6 bases). Germline lookup yields CDR1 SSHAT and CDR2 FNYEAQ (reference sequence). Trimming took 2 bases from V and 1 from J, leaving 26 bases between them. The CDR3 length is 20 residues. The CDR3 nucleotides read TGTGCCAGCAGCTTATACCCGTATAGGGGGGGGACAACTAATAACTATGGCTACACCTTC. It translates to CASSLYPYRGGTTNNYGYTF.

This clonotype was detected ten times or more. V and J are TRBV29-1 and TRBJ2-5, with 10 bases matching TRBD2. V lost 2 bases, J lost 3 bases, and 3 bases stayed unmatched. CDR1 SQVTM and CDR2 ANQGSEA come from the germline V gene. The CDR3 loop spans 14 amino acids. The CDR3 protein is CSVERTSGKETQYF. In DNA, the CDR3 is TGCAGCGTTGAAAGGACTAGCGGAAAAGAGACCCAGTACTTC.

This clonotype was counted only a few times. The gene calls are TRBV29-1 and TRBJ2-2; D unresolved. Looked up from germline, CDR1 is SQVTM and CDR2 is ANQGSEA. With 5 bases removed from V and 4 bases from J, the gap between germline ends came to 2 bases. CDR3 length equals 10 residues. The DNA of the CDR3 is TGCAGCGTTTGCACCGGGGAGCTGTTTTTT. Protein: CSVCTGELFF.

This clonotype was detected many times. This chain joins TRBV2 and TRBJ2-5; D remains ambiguous. Germline lookup yields CDR1 SNHLY and CDR2 FYNNEI. The CDR3 spans 15 residues. V was clipped by 2 bases and J by 4 bases, with 14 bases between them. The CDR3 nucleotides are TGTGCCAGCAGTGAAAATGCCCTGGGGTCAGAGACCCAGTACTTC. Translated, it gives CASSENALGSETQYF.

Many counts were recorded for this clonotype. This chain uses TRBV12-3 or TRBV12-4 with TRBJ1-3; no clear D. V lost 5 bases, J lost 0 bases, and 14 bases lay in between. The CDR3 totals 16 residues. The CDR3 region has the DNA TGTGCCAGCAGTAGGAATCTTGCCAACTCTGGAAACACCATATATTTT. Amino acid sequence: CASSRNLANSGNTIYF.

This chain joins TRBV25-1 and TRBJ1-4; TRBD1 is a possible D gene (5 bases). CDR3 length: 16 residues. Trimming pared 3 bases from V and 2 bases from J, leaving 13 bases between. The germline gives CDR1 MGHDK, CDR2 SYGVNS. CDR3 bases: TGTGCCAGCAGTGAGCAAGGGGTCATGACTAATGAAAAACTGTTTTTT. It encodes CASSEQGVMTNEKLFF.

Turning to this clonotype: A much larger clone differs by one base, so this may be a read error. The CDR3 loop reads CASGQDPRDQPQHF. The CDR3, as DNA: TGTGCCAGCGGCCAAGATCCTAGGGATCAGCCCCAGCATTTT. The chain combines TRBV4-2 with TRBJ1-5; D gene uncertain. The CDR3 extends over 14 amino acids. CDR1 and CDR2 from the germline V gene are LGHNA and YNFKEQ.

The V call is TRBV2, the J call TRBJ2-3, with 8 bases identical to TRBD2. The CDR3 contains 16 residues. Germline loops: CDR1 SNHLY, CDR2 FYNNEI. After removal of 7 bases from V and 5 bases from J, the junction contained 14 bases not matched to a gene. The chain's CDR3 is CASKELAVIHRDTQYF. The DNA of the CDR3 is TGTGCCAGCAAGGAACTAGCGGTCATACACAGAGATACGCAGTATTTT.

This clonotype was detected many times. This chain links TRBV5-1 with TRBJ1-2, with 9 bases that match TRBD1. After removal of 4 bases from V and 5 bases from J, the junction contained 3 bases not matched to a gene. This CDR3 contains 13 residues. Germline CDR1 reads SGHRS; CDR2 reads YFSETQ. The CDR3 DNA reads TGCGCCAGCAGCCAGGGACAGGGATATGGCTACACCTTC. Translated, it gives CASSQGQGYGYTF.

This clonotype was detected only a few times. V is TRBV5-1 and J is TRBJ1-1; no clear D. Germline V gene lookup returns CDR1 SGHRS and CDR2 YFSETQ. The V gene lost 4 bases and the J gene lost 0 bases, with 10 bases spanning the gap. The CDR3 totals 14 residues. The CDR3 DNA follows: TGCGCCAGCAGCCAGGATACCATGAACACTGAAGCTTTCTTT. Protein: CASSQDTMNTEAFF.

This clonotype was counted a few times. This sequence joins TRBV27 and TRBJ2-7; TRBD1 matches at 7 bases. The CDR3 is 16 amino acids. V dropped 5 bases and J dropped 0; count of bases not matched to a gene: 10. Germline-derived CDR1 and CDR2 are MNHEY and SMNVEV (reference sequence). The CDR3 nucleotides are TGTGCCAGCAGTGGTCGGGACAGCCCAAACTCCTACGAGCAGTACTTC. This sequence encodes CASSGRDSPNSYEQYF.

This chain links TRBV19 with TRBJ2-7, with D perhaps TRBD2 (6 bases). The germline V and J ends were trimmed by 3 bases and 2 bases, with 11 bases remaining between them. This CDR3 spans 14 amino acids. Germline loops: CDR1 LNHDA, CDR2 SQIVND (reference sequence). DNA of the CDR3: TGTGCCAGTAGTATGCGGAGGGAACCCTACGAGCAGTACTTC. This gives the protein CASSMRREPYEQYF.

The chain links TRBV7-9 to TRBJ1-1, with a weak D call TRBD1 (5 bases). This CDR3 is built from 13 residues. CDR1 is SEHNR and CDR2 is FQNEAQ in the germline V gene (reference sequence). V was clipped by 8 bases and J by 4 bases, with 14 bases between them. CDR3 bases: TGTGCCAGCGGAAAAGAGAGGGGCACTGAAGCTTTCTTT. Residues: CASGKERGTEAFF.

This sequence joins TRBV11-3 and TRBJ2-2; 8 positions match TRBD1. The CDR3 is 16 amino acids. Germline values: CDR1 SGHNT, CDR2 YENEEA. The V gene end was trimmed by 5 bases and the J gene end by 0 bases; junction bases not matched to a gene: 5. The CDR3, as DNA: TGTGCCAGCAGCCCATGGGACAGGTCGAACACCGGGGAGCTGTTTTTT. Translating gives CASSPWDRSNTGELFF.

This clonotype was seen many times. The V call is TRBV7-9, the J call TRBJ1-2; 8 bases line up with TRBD1. The ends lost 2 bases at V and 4 bases at J; junction bases unmatched: 9. Germline values: CDR1 SEHNR, CDR2 FQNEAQ (reference sequence). The CDR3 totals 16 residues. CDR3 in amino acids: CASSLISAGGFYGYTF. In nucleotides, the CDR3 is TGTGCCAGCAGCTTAATATCGGCAGGGGGCTTCTATGGCTACACCTTC.

The rearrangement uses TRBV11-3 and TRBJ1-5, with a tentative D call TRBD1 (6 bases). This CDR3 has 14 residues. Trimming left V 6 bases short and J 3 bases short, with 12 bases between. The germline CDR1 and CDR2 sequences are SGHNT and YENEEA. In nucleotides, the CDR3 is TGTGCCAGCAGGAAACAGGGTTACAATCAGCCCCAGCATTTT. Amino acid sequence: CASRKQGYNQPQHF.

This clonotype was seen a few times. This sequence joins TRBV4-1 and TRBJ2-5, with unresolved D. The CDR3 totals 11 residues. Trimming pared 2 bases from V and 2 bases from J, leaving 0 bases between. Germline V CDR1 and CDR2: MGHRA, YSYEKL. This CDR3 is CASSQQETQYF. The CDR3 nucleotides read TGCGCCAGCAGCCAACAAGAGACCCAGTACTTC.

This clonotype was counted ten times or more. This sequence joins TRBV20-1 and TRBJ2-5; 13 bases map to TRBD2. V dropped 3 bases and J dropped 0; count of bases not matched to a gene: 1. Germline assignment: CDR1 DFQATT and CDR2 SNEGSKA (reference sequence). There are 15 residues in the CDR3. CDR3 nucleotide sequence: TGCAGTGCTAGGGGACTAGCGGGAAACCAAGAGACCCAGTACTTC. Translation: CSARGLAGNQETQYF.

This clonotype was counted ten times or more. The chain uses TRBV18 and TRBJ1-1; TRBD1 matches at 7 bases. CDR1 and CDR2 (germline): KGHSH, LQKENI. This CDR3 comprises 13 residues. The V segment lost 5 bases and the J segment 1 base; nucleotides outside the gene matches: 1. CDR3: CASSYRGNTEAFF. The CDR3 nucleotides are TGTGCCAGCTCATACAGGGGGAACACTGAAGCTTTCTTT.

This clonotype was seen more than once but under ten times. The gene calls are TRBV28 and TRBJ2-7; D remains ambiguous. The CDR3 runs 13 residues. Germline V gene lookup returns CDR1 MDHEN and CDR2 SYDVKM. V was pared by 6 bases and J by 2 bases, with 11 bases between. This chain's CDR3 is CASSDRGTYEQYV. The CDR3 region has the DNA TGTGCCAGCAGCGATAGAGGCACCTACGAGCAGTACGTC.

This clonotype has at least ten counts. The chain combines TRBV2 with TRBJ2-7, with 9 nucleotides matching TRBD2. The CDR3 is made up of 15 amino acids. V shed 6 bases, J shed 2 bases, and the junction held 8 bases outside the gene matches. Germline V gene sequence: CDR1 SNHLY, CDR2 FYNNEI. CDR3 DNA: TGTGCCAGCAGGACGAGCGGGGGGCAACCCTACGAGCAGTACTTC. It translates to CASRTSGGQPYEQYF.